The 21 T cell receptor beta chains in this list originate from one sample, sequenced in a study of post-analysis software for immune sequencing data (dated by TCRdb to between 2014 and 2017). Overall study outcomes, separate from this receptor: Patients showed significantly higher frequencies than controls for roughly five TRBV segments, among them TRBV5-6, TRBV5-1 and TRBV20-1.

The library came from PCR. The instrument given in TCRdb is Illumina HiSeq 2500. To reduce PCR and sequencing biases, unique molecular identifiers were built into the TCR beta cDNA libraries. The raw public reads went through TCRdb reprocessing: fastp at Q25, MiXCR clone calling, in-frame beta chains kept. Duplicate CDR3 protein sequences are folded into a single record with the most common DNA and genes. The sample includes just over 250,000 distinct CDR3 sequences, with 35% to 40% observed a single time. Together, the top ten hold around 5.2% of the sample. Their specific antigens are unknown. The specimen sequenced was blood. Receptors originate from a girl between 10 and 17 years old with multiple sclerosis.

This clonotype showed up many times. This sequence joins TRBV6-6 and TRBJ2-3; D not resolved. The CDR3 is made up of 13 amino acids. Germline values: CDR1 MNHNY, CDR2 SVGAGI (reference sequence). V gave up 4 bases and J gave up 1 base, with 6 bases separating them. CDR3 sequence: CASSWIRTDTQYF. The CDR3 nucleotides are TGTGCCAGCAGTTGGATCCGCACAGATACGCAGTATTTT.

The rearrangement links TRBV5-1 to TRBJ2-1, with TRBD1 as a possible D gene (5 bases). CDR3 size: 13 residues. Trimming pared 5 bases from V and 9 bases from J, leaving 15 bases between. CDR1 and CDR2 from the germline V gene are SGHRS and YFSETQ. CDR3 coding DNA: TGCGCCAGCAGTTCCGGCACAGGTTTTGAGCAGTTCTTC. Translating gives CASSSGTGFEQFF.

As to this clonotype: A read error may account for a junction end that differs from germline. This chain connects TRBV12-3 or TRBV12-4 to TRBJ2-5; tentatively, D is TRBD1 (6 bases). This CDR3 is 13 amino acids long. The CDR3 nucleotides read TGTGCCAGCAGCCCTGGACAGCAAGAGACCCCGTACTTC. It yields the protein CASSPGQQETPYF.

This clonotype was detected only a few times. Possible read error: a much larger clone is one base away. The genes are TRBV20-1 and TRBJ1-5, with 11 bases fitting TRBD1. Germline CDR1 DFQATT, CDR2 SNEGSKA (reference sequence). Germline trimming cut 3 bases from V and 6 bases from J; bases unmatched to any gene: 7. The CDR3 consists of 15 residues. The CDR3, as DNA: TGCAGTGCTAGCCGGGACAGGGGGTCTTGTCAGCCCCAGCATTTT. This gives the protein CSASRDRGSCQPQHF.

The chain couples TRBV7-2 to TRBJ2-7, with D perhaps matching TRBD2 (6 bases). The CDR3 is 15 amino acids. Germline CDR1 SGHTA, CDR2 FQGNSA. V was trimmed by 8 bases and J by 2 bases, leaving 19 bases between them. The CDR3 DNA reads as TGTGCCAGCTCCTTGGAGGGCGGGACGACCTACGAGCAGTACTTC. Encoded protein: CASSLEGGTTYEQYF. Together with reference TRBV7-2 and TRBJ2-7, the CDR3 gives the full variable domain: GAGVSQSPSNKVTEKGKDVELRCDPISGHTALYWYRQSLGQGLEFLIYFQGNSAPDKSGLPSDRFSAERTGGSVSTLTIQRTQQEDSAVYLCASSLEGGTTYEQYFGPGTRLTVT.

This clonotype has a count of ten or more. V is TRBV7-3 and J is TRBJ2-1; perhaps TRBD2 as D (6 bases). Germline assignment: CDR1 SGHTA and CDR2 FQGTGA. The CDR3 length is 15 residues. Trimming took 2 bases from V and 8 from J, leaving 16 bases between them. CDR3 amino acids: CASSLAGPGVDEQFF. CDR3 in DNA: TGTGCCAGCAGCTTAGCAGGGCCGGGAGTCGATGAGCAGTTCTTC.

The rearrangement links TRBV7-2 to TRBJ2-1, with 7 bases lining up with TRBD1. With the DNA end fitting TRBJ2-7 better, the J assignment may be wrong. Per germline, CDR1 SGHTA and CDR2 FQGNSA. The CDR3 covers 14 residues. The CDR3 sequence: CASSSTGVRYEQYF. CDR3 nucleotides: TGTGCCAGCAGTTCTACAGGGGTTCGCTACGAGCAGTACTTC.

This clonotype has at least ten counts. This chain joins TRBV5-1 and TRBJ1-2; D not certain. Per the germline V gene, CDR1 is SGHRS and CDR2 is YFSETQ. Trimming took 5 bases from V and 2 from J, leaving 10 bases between them. The CDR3 sequence is 13 residues long. The CDR3 nucleotides read TGCGCCAGCAGTGGCAGCATAAACTATGGCTACACCTTC. Its translation: CASSGSINYGYTF.

The chain joins TRBV7-9 to TRBJ2-3; perhaps D is TRBD1 or TRBD2 (6 bases each). There are 16 residues in the CDR3. Trimming shortened V by 10 bases and J by 0 bases, and 20 bases separated the two germline ends. Germline loops: CDR1 SEHNR, CDR2 FQNEAQ (reference sequence). The CDR3 DNA reads TGTGCCACCCTTAAAGGGGGGCTCTTGAGCACAGATACGCAGTATTTT. Translating it yields CATLKGGLLSTDTQYF.

This clonotype was counted at least ten times. The CDR3 DNA sequence: TGCAGCGGGGGACAGGGGGGAAATGAAAAACTGTTTTTT. Amino acid sequence: CSGGQGGNEKLFF. The chain couples TRBV29-1 to TRBJ1-4; TRBD1 aligns across 11 bases. The CDR3 has 13 amino acids. Germline V gives CDR1 SQVTM, CDR2 ANQGSEA. V shed 7 bases and J 5 bases; nucleotides not matched to a gene: 3.

The rearrangement joins TRBV12-3 or TRBV12-4 to TRBJ2-1, with 7 bases aligning to TRBD2. V lost 6 bases, J lost 2 bases, and 7 bases stayed unmatched. This CDR3 is built from 15 residues. CDR3 nucleotide sequence: TGTGCCAGCAGCACTCAGCTAGCGGCCTACAATGAGCAGTTCTTC. Protein: CASSTQLAAYNEQFF.

This chain joins TRBV5-1 and TRBJ2-2; D not resolved. Trimming shortened V by 0 bases and J by 4 bases, and 10 bases separated the two germline ends. This CDR3 has 15 amino acids. CDR1 and CDR2 from the germline V gene are SGHRS and YFSETQ. Here the CDR3 DNA reads TGCGCCAGCAGCTTGGTGGAGCCGGGCACCGGGGAGCTGTTTTTT. Protein product: CASSLVEPGTGELFF.

This clonotype was seen a few times. The chain is built from TRBV5-6 and TRBJ2-5; TRBD2 matches 8 bases. V trimming: 4 bases; J trimming: 5 bases; junction bases outside the gene matches: 10. The CDR3 is made up of 15 amino acids. CDR1 SGHDT and CDR2 YYEEEE come from the germline V gene. DNA for the CDR3: TGTGCCAGCAGCCCGCCGGGGGGGCTACGGGAGACCCAGTACTTC. It encodes CASSPPGGLRETQYF.

V gene TRBV7-2 combines with J gene TRBJ2-7; D may be TRBD2 (5 bases). The DNA matches TRBJ2-5 better at its end, which makes the J call doubtful. Germline CDR1 is SGHTA and CDR2 is FQGNSA. The CDR3 has 15 residues. For the CDR3, the DNA is TGTGCCAGCAGCTTTGGGAGCGGCTCGGGAGAGACCCAGTACTTC. Its translation: CASSFGSGSGETQYF.

This clonotype has at least ten counts. The rearrangement links TRBV20-1 to TRBJ2-1; D could derive from TRBD1 or TRBD2 (6 bases each). The CDR3 sequence is 14 residues long. Germline V gene data show CDR1 as DFQATT and CDR2 as SNEGSKA (reference sequence). The V gene lost 6 bases and the J gene lost 6 bases, with 18 bases spanning the gap. The CDR3 sequence is CSALGGPGSNEQFF. The CDR3 DNA reads as TGCAGTGCCCTCGGGGGCCCAGGGTCCAATGAGCAGTTCTTC.

Points on this clonotype: This sequence may be a read error, since a much larger clone differs from it by one base. The V and J genes are TRBV6-6 and TRBJ2-7; TRBD1 matches 11 bases. The DNA matches TRBJ2-5 better at its end, which makes the J call doubtful. The germline V gene encodes CDR1 MNHNY and CDR2 SVGAGI (reference sequence). The CDR3 covers 17 residues. The CDR3 reads CASSYSKAGTGGKTQYF. The CDR3 DNA reads as TGTGCCAGCAGTTACTCGAAAGCGGGGACAGGGGGGAAGACCCAGTACTTC.

This clonotype was found many times. This chain links TRBV3-1 with TRBJ1-2; tentatively, D is TRBD1 (5 bases). The CDR3 is made up of 16 amino acids. Germline lookup yields CDR1 LGHDT and CDR2 YNNKEL (reference sequence). V lost 4 bases, J lost 6 bases, and 21 bases lay in between. CDR3 nucleotides: TGTGCCAGCAGCCCTCGAAGGGGAGTACCTACAGATGGCTACACCTTC. It is translated as CASSPRRGVPTDGYTF.

This clonotype was picked up a small number of times. The junction departs from the called germline gene at one end, perhaps through a read error. This chain joins TRBV6-2 or TRBV6-3 and TRBJ2-4; D unclear. CDR1 and CDR2 from the germline V gene are MNHEY and SVGEGT. The CDR3 is 17 residues long. The CDR3 sequence: CASSYSITSWAKNIRYF. The CDR3 DNA follows: TGTGCCAGCAGTTACTCGATTACGAGCTGGGCCAAAAACATTCGGTACTTC.

This sequence joins TRBV20-1 and TRBJ2-1; TRBD1 matches at 12 bases. V gave up 0 bases and J gave up 0 bases; unmatched junction bases: 6. This CDR3 contains 18 residues. Per germline, CDR1 DFQATT and CDR2 SNEGSKA (reference sequence). The CDR3 DNA sequence: TGCAGTGCTAGAGAAAGGGACAGGGGGCCTATCTCCTACAATGAGCAGTTCTTC. It encodes CSARERDRGPISYNEQFF.

This chain connects TRBV19 to TRBJ2-3; D is perhaps TRBD2 (5 bases). The CDR3 runs 14 residues. V dropped 3 bases and J dropped 2 bases, with 9 bases sitting between them. The V gene's germline CDR1 is LNHDA and CDR2 SQIVND (reference sequence). DNA for the CDR3: TGTGCCAGTAGTATCGGGGTCTCCACAGATACGCAGTATTTT. The encoded protein is CASSIGVSTDTQYF.

V is TRBV15 and J is TRBJ1-2; D is uncertain. Germline CDR1 and CDR2: LNHNV and YYDKDF (reference sequence). Trimming removed 0 bases at V and 0 bases at J, with 11 bases between. The CDR3 has 16 residues. For the CDR3, the DNA is TGTGCCACCAGCAGAGAAGCCCGAGGTTCTAACTATGGCTACACCTTC. Translating it yields CATSREARGSNYGYTF.